A single sample gave rise to the 22 T cell receptor beta chains below, sequenced in a study of cytomegalovirus exposure and HLA in healthy donors. The PCR had 60 Vbeta and 13 Jbeta primers. Libraries were prepared by immunoSEQ multiplex PCR; TCRdb keeps only in-frame clonotypes and omits some of them. The sample records 150,000 to 200,000 clones, more than 80% being singletons. The sequenced sample was PBMCs. These receptors were collected from a woman in her thirties in good health and CMV-seropositive.

This chain links TRBV2 with TRBJ2-7; maybe TRBD1 (6 bases). V was shortened by 4 bases and J by 0 bases, with 10 bases between the two germline ends. CDR1 and CDR2 (germline): SNHLY, FYNNEI. The CDR3 length is 14 residues. Written as DNA, the CDR3 is TGTGCCAGCAGTGGACAGGCAGGCTCCTACGAGCAGTACTTC. Amino acid sequence: CASSGQAGSYEQYF.

This clone showed up just a few times. The CDR3 nucleotides read TGTGCCAGTAGTATCAGGGCTCGCGGCTACACCTTC. Encoded protein: CASSIRARGYTF. The chain has TRBV19 and TRBJ1-2; a possible D gene is TRBD1 (5 bases). V was clipped by 3 bases and J by 8 bases, with 10 bases between them. Per the germline V gene, CDR1 is LNHDA and CDR2 is SQIVND (reference sequence). This CDR3 is built from 12 residues.

The chain recombines TRBV5-1 with TRBJ1-2; 7 nucleotides line up with TRBD1. J lost 2 bases, V lost 3 bases, and 4 bases had no gene match. Germline assignment: CDR1 SGHRS and CDR2 YFSETQ. The CDR3 has 14 amino acids. The CDR3 coding sequence is TGCGCCAGCAGCTCTCGGGACAGAAACTATGGCTACACCTTC. Translated, it gives CASSSRDRNYGYTF.

This clone was seen more than once but under ten times. The chain recombines TRBV18 with TRBJ1-1; no clear D. Per germline, CDR1 KGHSH and CDR2 LQKENI. The CDR3 consists of 16 residues. Trimming left V 4 bases short and J 2 bases short, with 17 bases between. CDR3 amino acids: CASSLVAGVSNTEAFF. Here the CDR3 DNA reads TGTGCCAGCTCACTCGTCGCCGGGGTCTCTAACACTGAAGCTTTCTTT. The entire variable domain, with the rest obtained from reference TRBV18 and TRBJ1-1, is as follows: NAGVMQNPRHLVRRRGQEARLRCSPMKGHSHVYWYRQLPEEGLKFMVYLQKENIIDESGMPKERFSAEFPKEGPSILRIQQVVRGDSAAYFCASSLVAGVSNTEAFFGQGTRLTVV.

The genes are TRBV10-2 and TRBJ1-5, with TRBD1 as a possible D gene (6 bases). Germline CDR1 is WSHSY and CDR2 is SAAADI. This CDR3 is built from 16 residues. V was clipped by 3 bases and J by 3 bases, with 15 bases between them. The CDR3: CASSDLRRQANQPQHF. CDR3 nucleotides: TGCGCCAGCAGTGATTTAAGGAGACAGGCCAATCAGCCCCAGCATTTT.

The rearrangement links TRBV28 to TRBJ1-5; tentative D call: TRBD1 (5 bases). With 7 bases removed from V and 7 bases from J, the gap between germline ends came to 17 bases. The CDR3 spans 14 residues. Germline assignment: CDR1 MDHEN and CDR2 SYDVKM. As DNA, the CDR3 is TGTGCCAGCAACGCGGGGCCGAGAGGGCAGCCCCAGCATTTT. Protein: CASNAGPRGQPQHF. Complete variable domain (other parts from reference TRBV28 and TRBJ1-5): DVKVTQSSRYLVKRTGEKVFLECVQDMDHENMFWYRQDPGLGLRLIYFSYDVKMKEKGDIPEGYSVSREKKERFSLILESASTNQTSMYLCASNAGPRGQPQHFGDGTRLSIL.

This sequence joins TRBV10-3 and TRBJ2-7, with 8 bases lining up with TRBD1. The V gene's germline CDR1 is ENHRY and CDR2 SYGVKD. The CDR3 is 16 residues long. The ends lost 5 bases at V and 7 bases at J; junction bases unmatched: 16. CDR3 region: CAISRTGKLGWEEQYF. The CDR3 coding sequence is TGTGCCATCAGTAGGACAGGGAAGTTGGGTTGGGAAGAGCAGTACTTC.

This chain joins TRBV5-1 and TRBJ1-5; tentatively, D is TRBD1 (5 bases). The CDR3 contains 17 residues. Germline V lookup: CDR1 SGHRS, CDR2 YFSETQ. V was shortened by 4 bases and J by 0 bases, with 17 bases between the two germline ends. CDR3 bases: TGCGCCAGCAGCGAGAGCCAGGGAGGTGATAGCAATCAGCCCCAGCATTTT. Translating it yields CASSESQGGDSNQPQHF.

The rearrangement joins TRBV9 to TRBJ1-2, with D possibly matching TRBD1 (6 bases). Germline V gene data show CDR1 as SGDLS and CDR2 as YYNGEE. The CDR3 is made up of 14 amino acids. The germline V and J ends were trimmed by 3 bases and 7 bases, with 16 bases remaining between them. The CDR3 loop is CASSGSTGRGGYTF. Here the CDR3 DNA reads TGTGCCAGCAGCGGATCGACAGGAAGGGGTGGCTACACCTTC.

The J gene is TRBJ2-2, the V gene TRBV4-2, with 8 nucleotides matching TRBD2. V lost 1 base to trimming and J lost 7 bases; unmatched junction nucleotides: 11. This CDR3 contains 17 residues. From germline, CDR1 is LGHNA and CDR2 YNFKEQ. The CDR3 protein is CASSQGRASGGIGELFF. The CDR3 bases are TGTGCCAGCAGCCAAGGTCGGGCAAGCGGGGGAATCGGGGAGCTGTTTTTT.

This chain connects TRBV5-4 to TRBJ2-7; 12 bases align to TRBD2. This CDR3 contains 16 residues. With 4 bases clipped from V and 4 bases from J, the junction kept 9 bases outside the gene matches. The germline V gene has CDR1 SGHNT and CDR2 YYREEE (reference sequence). DNA for the CDR3: TGTGCCAGCAGCACCCTAGCTAGCGGGGGGGCTTACGAGCAGTACTTC. Its translation: CASSTLASGGAYEQYF.

The rearrangement joins TRBV7-3 to TRBJ1-1; 9 bases line up with TRBD1. The CDR3 runs 15 residues. Trimming took 5 bases from V and 1 from J; bases not matched to a gene: 5. The germline CDR1 and CDR2 sequences are SGHTA and FQGTGA. This CDR3 is CASSPRTGANTEAFF. The CDR3 DNA follows: TGTGCCAGCAGCCCCCGGACAGGGGCGAACACTGAAGCTTTCTTT.

V usage is TRBV11-3 and J usage is TRBJ2-7; maybe TRBD2 (5 bases). Germline V gene lookup returns CDR1 SGHNT and CDR2 YENEEA. CDR3 length: 14 amino acids. Between the trimmed V and J ends, which lost 0 bases and 2 bases, there was a span of 8 bases. The CDR3 sequence: CASSLDAGTYEQYF. The CDR3, as DNA: TGTGCCAGCAGCTTAGACGCCGGGACCTACGAGCAGTACTTC.

The chain links TRBV6-5 to TRBJ1-2, with TRBD1 identical over 7 bases. The CDR3 runs to 14 residues. J lost 4 bases, V lost 6 bases, and 8 bases had no gene match. Germline-derived CDR1 and CDR2 are MNHEY and SVGAGI. The CDR3: CASRLGTELYGYTF. As DNA, the CDR3 is TGTGCCAGCAGACTCGGGACAGAACTCTATGGCTACACCTTC.

The chain uses TRBV7-6 and TRBJ2-3, with D tentatively TRBD1 (5 bases). CDR1 and CDR2 (germline): SGHVS, FNYEAQ. The CDR3 spans 13 residues. The V and J ends lost 3 bases and 6 bases respectively, with 10 bases between them. CDR3 in amino acids: CASSLQGLDTQYF. Written as DNA, the CDR3 is TGTGCCAGCAGCTTGCAGGGTCTGGATACGCAGTATTTT. Full variable domain (rest looked up from reference TRBV7-6 and TRBJ2-3): GAGVSQSPRYKVTKRGQDVALRCDPISGHVSLYWYRQALGQGPEFLTYFNYEAQQDKSGLPNDRFSAERPEGSISTLTIQRTEQRDSAMYRCASSLQGLDTQYFGPGTRLTVL.

The chain is built from TRBV2 and TRBJ1-1; TRBD1 aligns across 7 bases. Germline assignment: CDR1 SNHLY and CDR2 FYNNEI. V shed 6 bases, J shed 13 bases, and the junction held 17 bases outside the gene matches. This CDR3 comprises 14 residues. The CDR3 DNA sequence: TGTGCCAGCAGCCCCTACGGGACAGCAAGCGAGGTTTTCTTT. Its protein is CASSPYGTASEVFF.

The chain carries TRBV5-1 and TRBJ2-2, with D possibly TRBD1 on 6 matching bases. The germline gives CDR1 SGHRS, CDR2 YFSETQ. The V end lost 1 base, the J end lost 7 bases, and 14 bases lay between the germline ends. The CDR3 totals 15 residues. The CDR3 nucleotides are TGCGCCAGCAGCTTGAGACAGGAATACGGCGGGGAGCTGTTTTTT. Translation: CASSLRQEYGGELFF.

This rearrangement joins TRBV5-1 to TRBJ1-1, with D maybe TRBD1 (5 bases). The V end lost 5 bases, the J end lost 0 bases, and 11 bases lay between the germline ends. This CDR3 is built from 14 residues. CDR1 is SGHRS and CDR2 is YFSETQ in the germline V gene. The CDR3 here is CASSDPDMNTEAFF. CDR3 DNA sequence: TGCGCCAGCAGTGATCCGGACATGAACACTGAAGCTTTCTTT.

V gene TRBV2 combines with J gene TRBJ1-2; D possibly corresponds to TRBD1 (6 bases). Germline V lookup: CDR1 SNHLY, CDR2 FYNNEI. V lost 6 bases to trimming and J lost 2 bases, with 16 bases between them. The CDR3 is 15 amino acids. The CDR3 region is CASRNFQGSNYGYTF. CDR3 in DNA: TGTGCCAGCAGGAATTTTCAGGGGAGCAACTATGGCTACACCTTC.

The CDR3 nucleotides are TGCGCCAGCAGCTTGGGGACAAACACAGATACGCAGTATTTT. Residues: CASSLGTNTDTQYF. The chain joins TRBV5-1 to TRBJ2-3; possibly TRBD1 for D (5 bases). The V end was cut by 0 bases, the J end by 2 bases, with 7 bases between. Germline loops: CDR1 SGHRS, CDR2 YFSETQ. There are 14 residues in the CDR3.

The J gene is TRBJ2-1, the V gene TRBV2; D ambiguous. The CDR3 totals 12 residues. Per the germline V gene, CDR1 is SNHLY and CDR2 is FYNNEI. Between the trimmed V and J ends, which lost 3 bases and 7 bases, there was a span of 7 bases. As DNA, the CDR3 is TGTGCCAGCAGTGATCCCAGGAATGAGCAGTTCTTC. Residues: CASSDPRNEQFF.

The chain is built from TRBV18 and TRBJ2-2, with 7 bases identical to TRBD1. V lost 0 bases and J lost 1; bases outside the gene matches: 5. The CDR3 loop spans 17 amino acids. CDR1 KGHSH and CDR2 LQKENI come from the germline V gene. CDR3 nucleotide sequence: TGTGCCAGCTCACCACCGACAGGGTCCCTGAACACCGGGGAGCTGTTTTTT. Its translation is CASSPPTGSLNTGELFF. The whole variable domain, filled in from reference TRBV18 and TRBJ2-2, reads NAGVMQNPRHLVRRRGQEARLRCSPMKGHSHVYWYRQLPEEGLKFMVYLQKENIIDESGMPKERFSAEFPKEGPSILRIQQVVRGDSAAYFCASSPPTGSLNTGELFFGEGSRLTVL.